One sample yielded the 27 T cell receptor beta chains listed below, sequenced in a study of monozygotic twins with cystic fibrosis. Some clones are missing from TCRdb's copy, which holds only in-frame ones; the method was immunoSEQ multiplex PCR. The sample yields some 10,000 clones, 98% to 99% seen once. The sequenced material came from blood. The source of these receptors is a girl aged 2 to 9 with cystic fibrosis.

This chain connects TRBV5-3 to TRBJ1-5; D may be TRBD1 (6 bases). TRBV5-3 is labeled an ORF, and its function is uncertain. Trimming removed 5 bases from V and 5 bases from J, with 20 bases in between. The CDR3 has 16 amino acids. CDR3 sequence: CARRPRRGPNHQPQHF. The CDR3 DNA is TGTGCCAGAAGGCCCCGCAGGGGCCCAAACCATCAGCCCCAGCATTTT.

The chain recombines TRBV5-6 with TRBJ1-1, with 7 bases that match TRBD1. Germline-derived CDR1 and CDR2 are SGHDT and YYEEEE. V was pared by 1 base and J by 4 bases, with 4 bases of the junction left unmatched. The CDR3 length is 14 residues. CDR3 amino acids: CASSLIRGSTEAFF. The CDR3 DNA reads as TGTGCCAGCAGCTTGATCAGGGGGAGCACTGAAGCTTTCTTT.

This chain joins TRBV6-1 and TRBJ1-1; no clear D. The germline CDR1 and CDR2 sequences are MNHNS and SASEGT. The CDR3 is 14 residues long. The V end was cut by 2 bases, the J end by 0 bases, with 7 bases between. The CDR3 here is CASSETVVNTEAFF. The CDR3 DNA sequence: TGTGCCAGCAGTGAAACCGTGGTGAACACTGAAGCTTTCTTT.

This clone occurred once. The J gene is TRBJ2-5, the V gene TRBV6-5; the D is unclear. Germline V CDR1 and CDR2: MNHEY, SVGAGI. V shed 4 bases and J shed 2 bases, with 5 bases lying between them. The CDR3 spans 12 residues. The CDR3 is CASSSGQETQYF. The CDR3 nucleotides read TGTGCCAGCAGTTCCGGACAAGAGACCCAGTACTTC.

V is TRBV30 and J is TRBJ1-3; D might be TRBD1 (5 bases). V was trimmed by 5 bases and J by 2 bases, leaving 10 bases between them. Looked up from germline, CDR1 is GTSNPN and CDR2 is SVGIG (reference sequence). The CDR3 has 13 residues. The DNA for the CDR3 is TGTGCCTGGGTTGACAGTACTGGAAACACCATATATTTT. Translated: CAWVDSTGNTIYF.

This sequence joins TRBV6-1 and TRBJ1-5; D gene uncertain. This CDR3 has 12 residues. V was shortened by 8 bases and J by 3 bases, with 8 bases between the two germline ends. Germline CDR1 MNHNS, CDR2 SASEGT. This CDR3 is CASSGFNQPQHF. The CDR3 bases are TGTGCCAGCTCGGGGTTCAATCAGCCCCAGCATTTT.

CDR3: CASSDEFTDTQYF. DNA of the CDR3: TGTGCCAGCAGTGATGAATTCACAGATACGCAGTATTTT. The V call is TRBV2, the J call TRBJ2-3, with D hard to call. The V end was cut by 3 bases, the J end by 2 bases, with 6 bases between. Germline values: CDR1 SNHLY, CDR2 FYNNEI. CDR3 size: 13 residues.

This rearrangement joins TRBV28 to TRBJ1-2; 8 bases are shared with TRBD1. J lost 0 bases, V lost 4 bases, and 7 bases had no gene match. CDR3 length: 16 amino acids. In germline, CDR1 is MDHEN, CDR2 SYDVKM. This CDR3 is CASSSIGQGPNYGYTF. The DNA of the CDR3 is TGTGCCAGCAGTTCTATCGGACAGGGACCTAACTATGGCTACACCTTC.

This chain joins TRBV6-1 and TRBJ2-7; the D gene is possibly TRBD1 (6 bases). CDR3 length: 16 residues. Germline assignment: CDR1 MNHNS and CDR2 SASEGT. Trimming removed 1 base from V and 6 bases from J, with 19 bases in between. CDR3 in amino acids: CASSEEGWGLPLEQYF. Written as DNA, the CDR3 is TGTGCCAGCAGTGAAGAGGGCTGGGGGCTCCCCCTCGAGCAGTACTTC.

The rearrangement links TRBV27 to TRBJ2-7, with TRBD2 matching over 12 bases. Losses at the gene ends were 5 bases for V and 7 bases for J; bases not matched to a gene: 12. Per the germline V gene, CDR1 is MNHEY and CDR2 is SMNVEV (reference sequence). The CDR3 is made up of 16 amino acids. CDR3 loop: CASSVGTSGPPREQYF. CDR3 DNA: TGTGCCAGCAGTGTCGGGACTAGCGGGCCTCCGAGGGAGCAGTACTTC.

The genes are TRBV9 and TRBJ1-2, with TRBD1 identical over 7 bases. The CDR3 consists of 16 residues. The germline CDR1 and CDR2 sequences are SGDLS and YYNGEE. The V segment lost 0 bases and the J segment 4 bases; nucleotides outside the gene matches: 9. DNA for the CDR3: TGTGCCAGCAGCGTAGCGGTTTCAGGGGGGCTCTATGGCTACACCTTC. It is translated as CASSVAVSGGLYGYTF.

The CDR3 spells CASSYSSDSNQPQHF. The CDR3, as DNA: TGTGCCAGCAGTTACTCATCAGATAGCAATCAGCCCCAGCATTTT. The chain carries TRBV6-6 and TRBJ1-5; no definite D call. With 0 bases removed from V and 0 bases from J, the gap between germline ends came to 6 bases. This CDR3 comprises 15 residues. Germline V gives CDR1 MNHNY, CDR2 SVGAGI (reference sequence).

The chain uses TRBV7-9 and TRBJ1-5; 11 bases line up with TRBD1. Trimming removed 5 bases from V and 5 bases from J; junction bases left unmatched: 2. The CDR3 consists of 14 residues. Germline CDR1 SEHNR, CDR2 FQNEAQ (reference sequence). The CDR3 DNA reads as TGTGCCAGCAGCCGGGGACAGGGGGATCAGCCCCAGCATTTT. As protein: CASSRGQGDQPQHF.

This chain uses TRBV11-2 with TRBJ2-7; unclear D gene. This CDR3 has 14 residues. V lost 4 bases and J 9 bases, leaving 19 bases between the germline ends. In germline, CDR1 is SGHAT, CDR2 FQNNGV. CDR3 DNA sequence: TGTGCCAGCAGCTCGGCCTTGGGCCCTCCTGGGCAGTACTTC. This gives the protein CASSSALGPPGQYF.

The V call is TRBV6-5, the J call TRBJ2-7, with 11 nucleotides matching TRBD2. The V and J ends lost 0 bases and 2 bases, in that order; junction bases with no gene match: 3. Germline V gene sequence: CDR1 MNHEY, CDR2 SVGAGI. This CDR3 contains 16 residues. CDR3 residues: CASSYSGLADTYEQYF. In nucleotides, the CDR3 is TGTGCCAGCAGTTACTCGGGACTAGCGGACACCTACGAGCAGTACTTC.

The chain uses TRBV30 and TRBJ1-2; the D is unclear. The CDR3 runs 13 residues. The germline gives CDR1 GTSNPN, CDR2 SVGIG (reference sequence). Trimming cost V 4 bases and J 8 bases, with 17 bases left between them. The CDR3 here is CAWTPLPGVGYTF. The CDR3 nucleotides read TGTGCCTGGACCCCCCTACCGGGAGTGGGCTACACCTTC.

V is TRBV5-4 and J is TRBJ2-3; the match to TRBD2 covers 16 bases. Looked up from germline, CDR1 is SGHNT and CDR2 is YYREEE (reference sequence). V dropped 4 bases and J dropped 1; count of bases not matched to a gene: 6. The CDR3 contains 18 residues. The CDR3 protein is CASSMGLAGGHGTDTQYF. Written as DNA, the CDR3 is TGTGCCAGCAGCATGGGACTAGCGGGAGGGCACGGCACAGATACGCAGTATTTT.

This clone has more than one count but fewer than ten. This chain joins TRBV19 and TRBJ1-1; no firm D call. The CDR3 totals 13 residues. From germline, CDR1 is LNHDA and CDR2 SQIVND (reference sequence). V was clipped by 5 bases and J by 6 bases, with 13 bases between them. The CDR3 is CASSPGVLAEAFF. In DNA, the CDR3 is TGTGCCAGTAGTCCGGGAGTTCTGGCTGAAGCTTTCTTT.

This chain links TRBV14 with TRBJ1-6, with D possibly TRBD1 on 5 matching bases. Looked up from germline, CDR1 is SGHDN and CDR2 is FVKESK. There are 15 residues in the CDR3. V was clipped by 1 base and J by 3 bases, with 7 bases between them. CDR3 coding DNA: TGTGCCAGCAGCCAAGGAGGGGTCTATAATTCACCCCTCCACTTT. Its translation: CASSQGGVYNSPLHF.

The chain joins TRBV25-1 to TRBJ2-1; D perhaps matches TRBD2 (5 bases). V was shortened by 1 base and J by 8 bases, with 18 bases between the two germline ends. The CDR3 covers 16 residues. The germline V gene encodes CDR1 MGHDK and CDR2 SYGVNS. The CDR3 nucleotides are TGTGCCAGCAGTGAATTGGAGGTAACCCTCTTCGATGAGCAGTTCTTC. Translation gives CASSELEVTLFDEQFF.

This chain uses TRBV2 with TRBJ1-1; no definite D call. Germline V gene sequence: CDR1 SNHLY, CDR2 FYNNEI. This CDR3 contains 15 residues. The V gene lost 1 base and the J gene lost 0 bases, with 9 bases spanning the gap. CDR3 sequence (DNA): TGTGCCAGCAGTGAAGAAGCAGTTATGAACACTGAAGCTTTCTTT. Translated, it gives CASSEEAVMNTEAFF.

The V and J genes are TRBV5-5 and TRBJ2-3; 11 nucleotides align to TRBD2. The germline gives CDR1 SGHKS, CDR2 YYEKEE (reference sequence). CDR3 length equals 15 residues. V lost 5 bases to trimming and J lost 2 bases; unmatched junction nucleotides: 4. CDR3 loop: CASRRLAGNTDTQYF. In DNA, the CDR3 is TGTGCCAGCAGACGACTAGCGGGAAACACAGATACGCAGTATTTT.

The table lists this clone with a count of one. This chain uses TRBV28 with TRBJ1-4; possible D gene TRBD1, 6 bases. Germline V CDR1 and CDR2: MDHEN, SYDVKM. This CDR3 has 16 residues. V gave up 6 bases and J gave up 4 bases, with 18 bases separating them. The CDR3 coding sequence is TGTGCCAGCAGGTTTCGTCCGGGACACTTTAATGAAAAACTGTTTTTT. This encodes CASRFRPGHFNEKLFF.

V and J are TRBV29-1 and TRBJ1-2, with unresolved D. CDR3 size: 13 residues. Trimming pared 0 bases from V and 3 bases from J, leaving 8 bases between. Germline V lookup: CDR1 SQVTM, CDR2 ANQGSEA. The CDR3 here is CSVEDIRDYGYTF. The CDR3 region has the DNA TGCAGCGTTGAAGATATTAGGGACTATGGCTACACCTTC.

The chain couples TRBV14 to TRBJ1-1, with D unresolved. The CDR3 is made up of 14 amino acids. Germline V lookup: CDR1 SGHDN, CDR2 FVKESK. Trimming took 0 bases from V and 4 from J, leaving 9 bases between them. CDR3 protein: CASSQDWSSTEAFF. The CDR3 nucleotides are TGTGCCAGCAGCCAAGATTGGAGTAGCACTGAAGCTTTCTTT.

This rearrangement joins TRBV5-8 to TRBJ2-1; 8 bases are shared with TRBD2. Germline V gene data show CDR1 as SGHTS and CDR2 as YDEGEE. This CDR3 region has 15 residues. Germline trimming cut 4 bases from V and 3 bases from J; bases unmatched to any gene: 6. CDR3 sequence: CASSDGLAGYNEQFF. In DNA, the CDR3 is TGTGCCAGCAGCGACGGACTAGCCGGCTACAATGAGCAGTTCTTC. Drawing the rest from reference TRBV5-8 and TRBJ2-1, the complete variable domain is EAGVTQSPTHLIKTRGQQATLRCSPISGHTSVYWYQQALGLGLQFLLWYDEGEERNRGNFPPRFSGRQFPNYSSELNVNALELEDSALYLCASSDGLAGYNEQFFGPGTRLTVL.

Details on this clone: This sample also contains other DNA sequences that code for the same CDR3. This chain joins TRBV4-1 and TRBJ2-7; D not certain. V was clipped by 2 bases and J by 0 bases, with 8 bases between them. The CDR3 totals 14 residues. The V gene's germline CDR1 is MGHRA and CDR2 YSYEKL. The CDR3 DNA reads TGCGCCAGCAGCCAACTAGTGGGCTCCTACGAGCAGTACTTC. It specifies CASSQLVGSYEQYF.